The 25 T cell receptor beta chains presented below share a single source sample, sequenced in a study of T cell changes during pregnancy in multiple sclerosis (dated by TCRdb to the late 2010s). Receptor amplification or capture employed the immunoSEQ multiplex PCR assay. Sourced from immuneACCESS, this table was stored by TCRdb with only in-frame sequences that have V and J called. A share of the clones is absent; for the studies checked, an unresolved V gene accounts for under half, and the remainder has no known explanation. The sample table contains roughly 46,000 clones; only one count was recorded for under 90% of them. About 0.64% of the sample belongs to the ten largest clones. The sequencing here drew on CD4+ T cells from peripheral blood mononuclear cells, taken before pregnancy. These receptors all stem from a female donor with multiple sclerosis, enrolled in a pregnancy study.

The rearrangement uses TRBV7-2 and TRBJ2-7; no clear D gene. The V gene lost 5 bases and the J gene lost 3 bases, with 17 bases spanning the gap. Per the germline V gene, CDR1 is SGHTA and CDR2 is FQGNSA. This CDR3 has 15 amino acids. The CDR3 is CASSQRSGFSYEQYF. The CDR3, as DNA: TGTGCCAGCAGCCAGAGGTCTGGGTTCAGCTACGAGCAGTACTTC.

V is TRBV5-6 and J is TRBJ1-2, with 8 bases fitting TRBD1. V lost 5 bases to trimming and J lost 4 bases; unmatched junction nucleotides: 7. The CDR3 runs 14 residues. Looked up from germline, CDR1 is SGHDT and CDR2 is YYEEEE. CDR3 amino acids: CASSSLGTGYGYTF. The CDR3 region has the DNA TGTGCCAGCAGTTCACTAGGGACAGGCTATGGCTACACCTTC.

This clone appeared a single time. The rearrangement uses TRBV5-6 and TRBJ1-4; no clear D. Germline V gene lookup returns CDR1 SGHDT and CDR2 YYEEEE. The V end lost 4 bases, the J end lost 3 bases, and 16 bases lay between the germline ends. CDR3 length: 16 amino acids. The DNA of the CDR3 is TGTGCCAGCAGCGCGAGGTCGCGGGCCGCTAATGAAAAACTGTTTTTT. It translates to CASSARSRAANEKLFF.

The V and J genes are TRBV27 and TRBJ1-2; TRBD1 might be the D (5 bases). Germline CDR1 reads MNHEY; CDR2 reads SMNVEV (reference sequence). The CDR3 is 14 residues long. With 8 bases removed from V and 2 bases from J, the gap between germline ends came to 15 bases. CDR3 bases: TGTGCCAGCCGCCGGACAAAAAAAAACTATGGCTACACCTTC. Translation: CASRRTKKNYGYTF.

The CDR3 nucleotides are TGCGCCAGCAGCCGGGGGGATAGCTACAATGAGCAGTTCTTC. The encoded protein is CASSRGDSYNEQFF. The rearrangement uses TRBV5-1 and TRBJ2-1; TRBD2 aligns across 7 bases. The CDR3 extends over 14 amino acids. The germline V gene encodes CDR1 SGHRS and CDR2 YFSETQ. V was clipped by 4 bases and J by 3 bases; unmatched bases: 4.

The chain uses TRBV5-1 and TRBJ2-5; no clear D gene. Germline V gene sequence: CDR1 SGHRS, CDR2 YFSETQ. The CDR3 loop spans 14 amino acids. The V and J ends lost 0 bases and 5 bases respectively, with 11 bases between them. This CDR3 reads CASSLGNPRETQYF. The CDR3, as DNA: TGCGCCAGCAGCTTGGGAAACCCCAGGGAGACCCAGTACTTC.

This clone has at least ten counts. This chain joins TRBV19 and TRBJ2-3; TRBD2 matches 10 bases. CDR3 length: 12 amino acids. Trimming cost V 10 bases and J 5 bases; bases outside gene matches: 3. Germline V lookup: CDR1 LNHDA, CDR2 SQIVND (reference sequence). The CDR3 loop is CATRLAGDTQYF. The CDR3 DNA sequence: TGTGCCACAAGACTAGCGGGAGATACGCAGTATTTT.

J is TRBJ1-1 and V is TRBV4-1; 8 bases align to TRBD1. This CDR3 is 17 amino acids long. Germline V CDR1 and CDR2: MGHRA, YSYEKL. V trimming: 0 bases; J trimming: 10 bases; junction bases outside the gene matches: 16. This CDR3 is CASSQETGQGQLLRAFF. CDR3 nucleotides: TGCGCCAGCAGCCAAGAAACCGGACAGGGCCAGCTACTGAGAGCTTTCTTT.

This clone was observed a few times. V and J are TRBV7-9 and TRBJ2-1; the match to TRBD2 covers 8 bases. V shed 5 bases and J 7 bases; nucleotides not matched to a gene: 13. Germline V lookup: CDR1 SEHNR, CDR2 FQNEAQ (reference sequence). There are 16 residues in the CDR3. The CDR3 nucleotides read TGTGCCAGCAGCCCCGACGCCGGGGGGGTGAGAAATGAGCAGTTCTTC. Protein sequence: CASSPDAGGVRNEQFF. Drawing the rest from reference TRBV7-9 and TRBJ2-1, the complete variable domain is DTGVSQNPRHKITKRGQNVTFRCDPISEHNRLYWYRQTLGQGPEFLTYFQNEAQLEKSRLLSDRFSAERPKGSFSTLEIQRTEQGDSAMYLCASSPDAGGVRNEQFFGPGTRLTVL.

The V call is TRBV2, the J call TRBJ1-5; D is unclear. Between the trimmed V and J ends, which lost 6 bases and 5 bases, there was a span of 8 bases. CDR1 is SNHLY and CDR2 is FYNNEI in the germline V gene. There are 12 residues in the CDR3. The CDR3 nucleotides read TGTGCCAGCAGCCCAGAATATCAGCCCCAGCATTTT. It translates to CASSPEYQPQHF.

The chain combines TRBV18 with TRBJ1-2, with a weak D call TRBD1 (6 bases). CDR3 length: 15 residues. Germline loops: CDR1 KGHSH, CDR2 LQKENI. V was clipped by 2 bases and J by 4 bases, with 14 bases between them. Here the CDR3 DNA reads TGTGCCAGCTCACCAACACAGGGCGGGGGCTATGGCTACACCTTC. Translation gives CASSPTQGGGYGYTF.

This rearrangement joins TRBV7-2 to TRBJ1-4; D unresolved. CDR1 and CDR2 from the germline V gene are SGHTA and FQGNSA. CDR3 length: 14 residues. Trimming left V 2 bases short and J 8 bases short, with 12 bases between. DNA for the CDR3: TGTGCCAGCAGCTTATCAGCGGTTGGGGAAAAACTGTTTTTT. Translation gives CASSLSAVGEKLFF.

The chain is built from TRBV2 and TRBJ1-4; 7 bases line up with TRBD1. V lost 6 bases and J lost 5; bases outside the gene matches: 3. The CDR3 has 13 amino acids. Germline CDR1 reads SNHLY; CDR2 reads FYNNEI. The CDR3 sequence: CASRGQPNEKLFF. CDR3 sequence (DNA): TGTGCCAGCAGGGGACAGCCGAATGAAAAACTGTTTTTT.

The CDR3, as DNA: TGCGCCAGCACCCGCAAGGTGGGGGGGGAAAACACCGGGGAGCTGTTTTTT. Translation gives CASTRKVGGENTGELFF. The chain uses TRBV4-3 and TRBJ2-2, with 7 bases lining up with TRBD2. V lost 7 bases to trimming and J lost 2 bases; unmatched junction nucleotides: 13. The CDR3 covers 17 residues. The germline V gene has CDR1 LGHNA and CDR2 YSLEER.

The sample holds a few counts of this clone. The chain joins TRBV30 to TRBJ1-6, with 7 bases fitting TRBD1. Germline lookup yields CDR1 GTSNPN and CDR2 SVGIG (reference sequence). Losses at the gene ends were 3 bases for V and 10 bases for J; bases not matched to a gene: 6. The CDR3 has 13 residues. The CDR3 DNA sequence: TGTGCCTGGAGGTTAGGGGGCGAATCACCCCTCCACTTT. The encoded protein is CAWRLGGESPLHF.

J is TRBJ2-4 and V is TRBV18; tentative D call: TRBD1 (6 bases). CDR1 KGHSH and CDR2 LQKENI come from the germline V gene. Trimming removed 2 bases from V and 6 bases from J, with 14 bases in between. There are 15 residues in the CDR3. CDR3 DNA sequence: TGTGCCAGCTCACCAGAACAGGGTTATTCAAACATTCAGTACTTC. Its protein product is CASSPEQGYSNIQYF. Combining the CDR3 with reference TRBV18 and TRBJ2-4 gives the whole variable domain NAGVMQNPRHLVRRRGQEARLRCSPMKGHSHVYWYRQLPEEGLKFMVYLQKENIIDESGMPKERFSAEFPKEGPSILRIQQVVRGDSAAYFCASSPEQGYSNIQYFGAGTRLSVL.

CDR3 sequence reads: CASSYWGQGAAGELFF. The DNA for the CDR3 is TGTGCCAGCAGTTACTGGGGACAGGGGGCGGCCGGGGAGCTGTTTTTT. This sequence joins TRBV6-5 and TRBJ2-2; 12 nucleotides align to TRBD1. The CDR3 runs to 16 residues. J gave up 6 bases and V 1 base, and 3 bases lay outside the gene matches. Per germline, CDR1 MNHEY and CDR2 SVGAGI.

The V and J genes are TRBV10-3 and TRBJ2-5; 7 positions agree with TRBD2. V dropped 4 bases and J dropped 3; count of bases not matched to a gene: 5. The CDR3 has 14 amino acids. Per the germline V gene, CDR1 is ENHRY and CDR2 is SYGVKD. In DNA form, the CDR3 reads TGTGCCATCAGTGGGGGAGGGGCCGAAGAGACCCAGTACTTC. Encoded protein: CAISGGGAEETQYF.

The J gene is TRBJ1-2, the V gene TRBV7-9; TRBD1 matches 10 bases. The CDR3 extends over 15 amino acids. Trimming removed 5 bases from V and 2 bases from J; junction bases left unmatched: 5. Germline loops: CDR1 SEHNR, CDR2 FQNEAQ (reference sequence). The CDR3 region has the DNA TGTGCCAGCAGCCGGGGGACAGGGGTGAACTATGGCTACACCTTC. Protein product: CASSRGTGVNYGYTF.

This clone came up a few times. V is TRBV10-3 and J is TRBJ2-2, with D possibly TRBD2 on 5 matching bases. Germline values: CDR1 ENHRY, CDR2 SYGVKD. V was shortened by 8 bases and J by 4 bases, with 14 bases between the two germline ends. The CDR3 totals 14 residues. The CDR3 sequence is CAIRASEGTGELFF. CDR3 nucleotide sequence: TGTGCCATCCGAGCCTCAGAGGGCACCGGGGAGCTGTTTTTT.

The V gene is TRBV2, the J gene TRBJ2-3; 8 bases agree with TRBD2. The V and J ends lost 2 bases and 2 bases, in that order; junction bases with no gene match: 3. Germline V gene sequence: CDR1 SNHLY, CDR2 FYNNEI. The CDR3 is 15 residues long. The CDR3 spells CASSEPAGATDTQYF. CDR3 DNA sequence: TGTGCCAGCAGTGAACCAGCGGGAGCCACAGATACGCAGTATTTT.

The chain combines TRBV29-1 with TRBJ1-4; D unclear. CDR1 SQVTM and CDR2 ANQGSEA come from the germline V gene. CDR3 length: 13 residues. Trimming shortened V by 0 bases and J by 4 bases, and 6 bases separated the two germline ends. DNA of the CDR3: TGCAGCGTTGAAGAGAACTATAATGAAAAACTGTTTTTT. This gives the protein CSVEENYNEKLFF.

This chain joins TRBV19 and TRBJ2-6; TRBD2 is a possible D gene (6 bases). The CDR3 runs 17 residues. Looked up from germline, CDR1 is LNHDA and CDR2 is SQIVND (reference sequence). V was trimmed by 7 bases and J by 2 bases, leaving 18 bases between them. The CDR3 nucleotides are TGTGCCAGTAAGCCCTCGGAGGCGGGGCCTGGGGCCAACGTCCTGACTTTC. The encoded protein is CASKPSEAGPGANVLTF.

The gene calls are TRBV9 and TRBJ1-1; the D gene is possibly TRBD1 (6 bases). The germline V gene has CDR1 SGDLS and CDR2 YYNGEE. The V gene lost 0 bases and the J gene lost 5 bases, with 14 bases spanning the gap. This CDR3 has 15 residues. Written as DNA, the CDR3 is TGTGCCAGCAGCGTAGAATCAGGGGTGGGTACTGAAGCTTTCTTT. This sequence encodes CASSVESGVGTEAFF.

The rearrangement joins TRBV19 to TRBJ1-3, with D possibly matching TRBD1 (5 bases). The germline V gene has CDR1 LNHDA and CDR2 SQIVND (reference sequence). The CDR3 is 14 amino acids. Trimming shortened V by 5 bases and J by 0 bases, and 8 bases separated the two germline ends. CDR3 amino acids: CASSQGSSGNTIYF. CDR3 nucleotides: TGTGCCAGTAGTCAGGGATCCTCTGGAAACACCATATATTTT.